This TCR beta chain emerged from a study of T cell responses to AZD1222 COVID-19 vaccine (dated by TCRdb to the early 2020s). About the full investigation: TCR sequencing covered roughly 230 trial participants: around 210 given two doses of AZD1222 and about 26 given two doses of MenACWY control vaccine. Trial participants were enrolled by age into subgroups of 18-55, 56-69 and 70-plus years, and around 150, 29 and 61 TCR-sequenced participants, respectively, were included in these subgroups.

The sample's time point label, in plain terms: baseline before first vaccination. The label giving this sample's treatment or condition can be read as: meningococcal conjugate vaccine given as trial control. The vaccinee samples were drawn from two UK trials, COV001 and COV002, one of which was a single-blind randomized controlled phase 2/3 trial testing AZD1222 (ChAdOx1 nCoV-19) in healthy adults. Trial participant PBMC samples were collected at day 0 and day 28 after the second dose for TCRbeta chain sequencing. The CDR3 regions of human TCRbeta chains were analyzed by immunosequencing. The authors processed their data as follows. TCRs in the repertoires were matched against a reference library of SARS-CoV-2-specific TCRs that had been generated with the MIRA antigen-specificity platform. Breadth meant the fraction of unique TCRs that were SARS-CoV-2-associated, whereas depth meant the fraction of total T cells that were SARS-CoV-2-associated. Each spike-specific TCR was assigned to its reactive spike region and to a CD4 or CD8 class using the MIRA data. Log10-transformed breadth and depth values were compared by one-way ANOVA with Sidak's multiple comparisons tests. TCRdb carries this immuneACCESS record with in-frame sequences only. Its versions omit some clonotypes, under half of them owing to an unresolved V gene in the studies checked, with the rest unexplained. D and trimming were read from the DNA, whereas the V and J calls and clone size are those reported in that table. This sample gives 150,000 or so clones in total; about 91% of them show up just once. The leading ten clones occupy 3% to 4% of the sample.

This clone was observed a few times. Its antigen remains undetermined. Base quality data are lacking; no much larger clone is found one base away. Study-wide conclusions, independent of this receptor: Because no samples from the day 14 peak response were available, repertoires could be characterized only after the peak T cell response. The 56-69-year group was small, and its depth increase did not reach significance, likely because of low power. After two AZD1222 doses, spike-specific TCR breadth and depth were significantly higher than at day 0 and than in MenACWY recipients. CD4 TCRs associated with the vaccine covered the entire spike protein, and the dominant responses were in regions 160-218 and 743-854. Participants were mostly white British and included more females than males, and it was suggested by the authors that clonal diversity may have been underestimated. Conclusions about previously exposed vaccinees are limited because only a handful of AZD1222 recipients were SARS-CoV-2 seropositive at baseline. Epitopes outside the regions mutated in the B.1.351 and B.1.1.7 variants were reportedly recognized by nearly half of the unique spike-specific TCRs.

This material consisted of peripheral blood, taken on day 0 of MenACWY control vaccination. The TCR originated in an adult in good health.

The nucleotides are TGTGCCAGCAGCCAGGGGTTAGTGGACACTGAAGCTTTCTTT. Translated, it reads CASSQGLVDTEAFF. The sequence links TRBV11-2 to TRBJ1-1; perhaps TRBD1 is the D gene, with 6 bases matching. CDR1 and CDR2, looked up from the germline V gene, are SGHAT and FQNNGV. Trimming takes 5 bases from V and 3 bases from J, and the germline ends sit 13 bases apart. Counted from cysteine to phenylalanine, this CDR3 has 14 amino acids. Only CDR3 DNA remains: 42 bases, in frame from the first base.